Here is one T cell receptor (beta chain) with its context. The target antigen is unknown. TCRdb's table, derived via immunoSEQ multiplex PCR, lists solely in-frame clones and lacks some. The data hold approximately 1,500,000 clones, with roughly 96% observed a single time. These data come from a study of shared clonotypes between healthy human individuals. Study-level information: CD4 naive and memory got three plates each, CD8 naive two, CD8 memory one.

Study results and limitations: Read depth was anticipated to influence clonotype sharing among donors.

Sequenced input: naive CD4+ T cells sorted from blood. As to subset: CD45RA+ positively selected. The clonotype originates from a man aged 25-45 years in good health.

CDR3 residues: CASSGWDRPSGPSTDTQYF. For the CDR3, the DNA is TGTGCCAGTAGTGGATGGGACAGGCCAAGCGGACCTAGCACAGATACGCAGTATTTT. The chain is built from TRBV19 and TRBJ2-3; 8 bases agree with TRBD1. Germline V gives CDR1 LNHDA, CDR2 SQIVND (reference sequence). This CDR3 is 19 amino acids long. V lost 5 bases and J lost 0; bases outside the gene matches: 16.